These T cell receptor beta chains were read from a single sample in a study of long-term antiretroviral therapy in people with HIV. The repertoire was sequenced with immunoSEQ multiplex PCR; TCRdb's copy has only in-frame clones and lacks some. The data show 45,000 to 50,000 clones, around 80% seen once. The material sequenced was unsorted PBMCs, taken 0.8 years after starting antiretroviral therapy. Source of these receptors: a woman aged 18-29 years with HIV. Each CDR3 is given with its conserved first and last residue. D genes are given only for firm matches. Rows give clone size only sometimes, using once, few, many, or a class for an expanded clone.

>NA|TRBJ2-7|NA|TRBV7-2
CASSLVAYEQYF
TGTGCCAGCAGCTTAGTCGCCTACGAGCAGTACTTC
>TRBD1|TRBJ2-2|NA|TRBV6-5
CASEPGQGSTGELFF
TGTGCCAGTGAACCGGGACAGGGGAGCACCGGGGAGCTGTTTTTT
>NA|TRBJ1-5|few|TRBV28
CASSLTGAGDQPQHF
TGTGCCAGCAGTTTAACGGGAGCCGGGGATCAGCCCCAGCATTTT
>NA|TRBJ1-4|NA|TRBV19
CASIRRIATNEKLFF
TGTGCCAGTATCCGGAGGATTGCAACTAATGAAAAACTGTTTTTT
>TRBD1|TRBJ2-3|NA|TRBV27
CASSRPGTGVDTQYF
TGTGCCAGCAGCCGTCCCGGGACAGGGGTTGATACGCAGTATTTT
>NA|TRBJ2-1|NA|TRBV6-4
CASSLRGGNYNEQFF
TGTGCCAGCAGTCTTCGAGGGGGGAACTACAATGAGCAGTTCTTC
>TRBD1|TRBJ1-3|NA|TRBV5-6
CASRRDRGNTIYF
TGTGCCAGCAGGCGGGACAGAGGAAACACCATATATTTT
>NA|TRBJ1-2|NA|TRBV28
CASRPGSLLGYTF
TGTGCCAGCAGGCCAGGGTCCCTACTTGGCTACACCTTC
>TRBD1|TRBJ1-1|NA|TRBV19
CASSYDRGRFEAFF
TGTGCCAGTAGCTACGACAGGGGAAGGTTTGAAGCTTTCTTT
>NA|TRBJ1-5|few|TRBV6-1
CASTAHSNQPQHF
TGTGCCAGCACAGCGCATAGCAATCAGCCCCAGCATTTT
>TRBD2|TRBJ2-5|NA|TRBV2
CASRNRGLAEMFQETQYF
TGTGCCAGCAGGAACCGAGGACTAGCGGAAATGTTCCAAGAGACCCAGTACTTC
>NA|TRBJ1-2|NA|TRBV9
CASSVGSPVGYGYTF
TGTGCCAGCAGCGTAGGCAGCCCTGTTGGCTATGGCTACACCTTC
>NA|TRBJ2-2|NA|TRBV19
CASRDLVFTGELFF
TGTGCCAGTAGGGATCTTGTATTCACCGGGGAGCTGTTTTTT
>NA|TRBJ1-3|NA|TRBV29-1
CSVEEWAGVQGNTIYF
TGCAGCGTTGAAGAGTGGGCAGGGGTACAGGGAAACACCATATATTTT
>NA|TRBJ2-7|NA|TRBV27
CASSLIGSPYEQYF
TGTGCCAGCAGTTTAATCGGCAGCCCCTACGAGCAGTACTTC
>TRBD2|TRBJ2-7|NA|TRBV28
CASNSGSVKQYF
TGTGCCTCTAATAGCGGGAGTGTCAAGCAGTACTTC
>TRBD1|TRBJ2-7|NA|TRBV7-9
CASSLIGQGAGDEQYF
TGTGCCAGCAGCTTAATTGGACAGGGGGCAGGGGACGAGCAGTACTTC
>NA|TRBJ2-4|NA|TRBV21-1
CASSKDGRLYIQYF
TGTGCCAGCAGCAAAGACGGGAGGTTGTACATTCAGTACTTC
>NA|TRBJ1-3|few|TRBV6-6
CASSYSRGPGNTIYF
TGTGCCAGCAGTTACTCACGAGGCCCTGGAAACACCATATATTTT
>NA|TRBJ2-2|NA|TRBV11-2
CASSPVPGQNTGELFF
TGTGCCAGCAGCCCCGTTCCGGGACAGAACACCGGGGAGCTGTTTTTT